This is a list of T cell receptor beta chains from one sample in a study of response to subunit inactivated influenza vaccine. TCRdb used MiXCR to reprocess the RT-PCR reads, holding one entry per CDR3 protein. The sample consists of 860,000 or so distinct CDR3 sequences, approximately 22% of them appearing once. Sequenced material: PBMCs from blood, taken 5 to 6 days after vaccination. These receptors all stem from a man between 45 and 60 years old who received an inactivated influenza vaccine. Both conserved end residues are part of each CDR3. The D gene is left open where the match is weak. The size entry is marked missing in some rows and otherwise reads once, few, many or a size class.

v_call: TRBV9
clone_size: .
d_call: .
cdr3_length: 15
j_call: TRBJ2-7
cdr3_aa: CASSATSNSPYEQYF
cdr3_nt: TGTGCCAGCAGCGCGACTAGTAACTCCCCCTACGAGCAGTACTTC

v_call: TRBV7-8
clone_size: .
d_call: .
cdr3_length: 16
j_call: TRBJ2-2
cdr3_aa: CASSFKGITNTGELFF
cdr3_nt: TGTGCCAGCAGCTTTAAGGGCATAACGAACACCGGGGAGCTGTTTTTT

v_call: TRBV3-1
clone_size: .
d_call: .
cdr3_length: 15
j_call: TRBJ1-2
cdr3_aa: CASSQDPRASYGYTF
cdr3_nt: TGTGCCAGCAGCCAAGACCCCAGGGCTTCCTATGGCTACACCTTC

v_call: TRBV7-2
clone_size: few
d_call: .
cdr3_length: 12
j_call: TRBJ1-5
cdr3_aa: CASSFMNQPQHF
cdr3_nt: TGTGCCAGCAGCTTTATGAACCAGCCCCAGCATTTT

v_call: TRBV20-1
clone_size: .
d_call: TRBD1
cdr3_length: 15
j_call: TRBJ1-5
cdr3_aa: CSAETGEVSNQPQHF
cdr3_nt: TGCAGTGCTGAAACAGGGGAAGTAAGCAATCAGCCCCAGCATTTT

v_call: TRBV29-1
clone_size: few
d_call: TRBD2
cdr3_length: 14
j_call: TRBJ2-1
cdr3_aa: CSVEVLAGVDEQFF
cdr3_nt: TGCAGCGTTGAAGTTCTAGCGGGGGTCGATGAGCAGTTCTTC

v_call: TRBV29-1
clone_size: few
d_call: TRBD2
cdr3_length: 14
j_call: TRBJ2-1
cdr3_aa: CSVEATSGYNEQFF
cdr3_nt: TGCAGCGTTGAAGCGACTAGCGGTTACAATGAGCAGTTCTTC

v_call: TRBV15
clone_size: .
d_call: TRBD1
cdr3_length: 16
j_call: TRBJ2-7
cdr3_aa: CATSRGQGGWLYEQYF
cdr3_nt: TGTGCCACCAGCAGAGGACAGGGGGGGTGGTTATACGAGCAGTACTTC

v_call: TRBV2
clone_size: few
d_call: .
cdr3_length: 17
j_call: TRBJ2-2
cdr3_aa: CASSEAYGGTNTGELFF
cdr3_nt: TGTGCCAGCAGTGAAGCGTACGGCGGGACGAACACCGGGGAGCTGTTTTTT

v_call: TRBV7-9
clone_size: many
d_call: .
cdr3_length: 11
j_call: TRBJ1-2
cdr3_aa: CASSLGTPTGF
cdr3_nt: TGTGCCAGCAGCCTTGGGACACCGACGGGCTTC

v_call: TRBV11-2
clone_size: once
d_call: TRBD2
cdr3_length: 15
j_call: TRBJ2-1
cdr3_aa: CASSLGAGGQNEQFF
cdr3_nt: TGTGCCAGCAGCTTAGGGGCGGGGGGGCAGAATGAGCAGTTCTTC

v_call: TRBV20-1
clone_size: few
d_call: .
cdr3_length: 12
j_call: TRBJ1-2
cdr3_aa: CSASSQTDGYTF
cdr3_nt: TGCAGTGCTAGCTCCCAGACGGATGGCTACACCTTC

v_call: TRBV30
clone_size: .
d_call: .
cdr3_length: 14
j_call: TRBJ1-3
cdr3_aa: CAWSRGQRGNTIYF
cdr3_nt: TGTGCCTGGAGCCGAGGACAGCGTGGAAACACCATATATTTT

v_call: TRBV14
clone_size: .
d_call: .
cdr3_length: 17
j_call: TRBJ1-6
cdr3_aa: CASSQDWGARYNSPLHF
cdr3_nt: TGTGCCAGCAGCCAAGATTGGGGGGCGCGTTATAATTCACCCCTCCACTTT

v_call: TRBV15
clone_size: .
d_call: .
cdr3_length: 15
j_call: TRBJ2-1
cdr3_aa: CATSRERGAYNEQFF
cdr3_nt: TGTGCCACCAGCAGAGAGAGAGGGGCCTACAATGAGCAGTTCTTC

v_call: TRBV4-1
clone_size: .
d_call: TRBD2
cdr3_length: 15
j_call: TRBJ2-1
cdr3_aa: CASKVTGGFYNEQFF
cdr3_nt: TGCGCCAGCAAGGTTACGGGGGGGTTCTACAATGAGCAGTTCTTC

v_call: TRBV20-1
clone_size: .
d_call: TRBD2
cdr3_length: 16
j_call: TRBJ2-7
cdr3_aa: CSARVGTSSSALEQYF
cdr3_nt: TGCAGTGCTAGAGTGGGGACTAGCTCGTCAGCCCTCGAGCAGTACTTC

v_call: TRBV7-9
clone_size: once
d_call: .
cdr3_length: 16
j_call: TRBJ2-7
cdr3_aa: CASSLDGSVNFYEQYF
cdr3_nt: TGTGCCAGCAGCTTAGATGGTTCCGTAAACTTCTACGAGCAGTACTTC

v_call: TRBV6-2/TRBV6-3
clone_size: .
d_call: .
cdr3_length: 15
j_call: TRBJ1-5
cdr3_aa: CASSPGGNSNQPQHF
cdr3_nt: TGTGCCAGCAGCCCCGGGGGTAATAGCAATCAGCCCCAGCATTTT

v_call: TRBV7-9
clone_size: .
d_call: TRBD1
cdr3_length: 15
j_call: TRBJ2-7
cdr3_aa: CASSLAPTGAYEQYF
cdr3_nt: TGTGCCAGCAGCTTAGCGCCGACAGGGGCCTACGAGCAGTACTTC

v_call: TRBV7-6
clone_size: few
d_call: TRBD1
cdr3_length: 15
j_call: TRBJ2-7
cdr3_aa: CASSEGQGDSYEQYF
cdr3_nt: TGTGCCAGCAGCGAGGGACAGGGAGACTCCTACGAGCAGTACTTC

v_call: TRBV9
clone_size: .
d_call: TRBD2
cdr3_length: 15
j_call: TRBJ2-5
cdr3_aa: CASSVDGAGAETQYF
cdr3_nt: TGTGCCAGCAGCGTAGATGGAGCGGGAGCCGAGACCCAGTACTTC

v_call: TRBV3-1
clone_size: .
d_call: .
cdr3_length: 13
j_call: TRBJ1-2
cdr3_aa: CASSKRANYGYTF
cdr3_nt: TGTGCCAGCAGTAAGAGGGCTAACTATGGCTACACCTTC